Each of the 10 T cell receptor beta chains below was sequenced from the same sample in a study of blood T cell repertoires in COVID-19. TCRdb's table, derived via immunoSEQ multiplex PCR, lists solely in-frame clones and lacks some. Found here are approximately 52,000 clones, about 91% of them singletons; the top ten hold 2.5% to 3.5%. The sequenced sample consisted of peripheral blood. These receptors were taken from a man in his fifties with acute or convalescent COVID-19.

V usage is TRBV19 and J usage is TRBJ1-1; TRBD1 might be the D (5 bases). The CDR3 is 13 amino acids. V was clipped by 4 bases and J by 1 base, with 7 bases between them. CDR1 and CDR2 from the germline V gene are LNHDA and SQIVND (reference sequence). The CDR3 loop reads CASSTQGNTEAFF. Written as DNA, the CDR3 is TGTGCCAGTAGTACCCAGGGGAACACTGAAGCTTTCTTT.

The chain combines TRBV20-1 with TRBJ2-3, with a weak D call TRBD1 (6 bases). This CDR3 spans 11 amino acids. CDR1 is DFQATT and CDR2 is SNEGSKA in the germline V gene (reference sequence). The CDR3 is CRAGTKDTQYF. The CDR3 DNA reads TGCAGAGCCGGGACAAAGGATACGCAGTATTTT.

The genes are TRBV5-4 and TRBJ2-7; 8 bases are shared with TRBD1. Germline V gene data show CDR1 as SGHNT and CDR2 as YYREEE (reference sequence). The V segment lost 0 bases and the J segment 3 bases; nucleotides outside the gene matches: 5. The CDR3 consists of 15 residues. CDR3 loop: CASSLGTGFNYEQYF. DNA for the CDR3: TGTGCCAGCAGCTTGGGGACAGGGTTCAACTACGAGCAGTACTTC.

The CDR3 here is CASRGATYEQYF. The CDR3 coding sequence is TGTGCCAGCAGGGGGGCTACCTACGAGCAGTACTTC. The V gene is TRBV12-3 or TRBV12-4, the J gene TRBJ2-7, with D possibly matching TRBD1 (6 bases). The V end was cut by 6 bases, the J end by 2 bases, with 8 bases between. The CDR3 runs 12 residues.

V gene TRBV7-9 combines with J gene TRBJ2-3; 9 bases agree with TRBD1. Per the germline V gene, CDR1 is SEHNR and CDR2 is FQNEAQ (reference sequence). The CDR3 sequence is 16 residues long. V lost 0 bases to trimming and J lost 3 bases; unmatched junction nucleotides: 4. The CDR3 DNA reads TGTGCCAGCAGCTTAGCGCTGGACAGGGGTACAGATACGCAGTATTTT. Protein product: CASSLALDRGTDTQYF.

V usage is TRBV5-1 and J usage is TRBJ1-6, with D possibly TRBD1 on 5 matching bases. The CDR3 consists of 15 residues. Trimming cost V 0 bases and J 7 bases, with 11 bases left between them. Per the germline V gene, CDR1 is SGHRS and CDR2 is YFSETQ. The CDR3 DNA reads as TGCGCCAGCAGCTTGGAGGAGGGGAGCAATTCACCCCTCCACTTT. It codes for CASSLEEGSNSPLHF.

The chain combines TRBV24-1 with TRBJ2-3; the D gene is possibly TRBD1 (5 bases). CDR3 length: 13 amino acids. V gave up 5 bases and J gave up 4 bases, with 9 bases separating them. Germline V CDR1 and CDR2: KGHDR, SFDVKD. The CDR3 loop is CATSAQGPDTQYF. CDR3 sequence (DNA): TGTGCCACCAGTGCGCAGGGCCCAGATACGCAGTATTTT.

The chain links TRBV30 to TRBJ2-2; 12 bases fit TRBD2. V gave up 1 base and J gave up 2 bases; unmatched junction bases: 5. Germline CDR1 GTSNPN, CDR2 SVGIG (reference sequence). The CDR3 is made up of 17 amino acids. CDR3 residues: CAWSGLAGALNTGELFF. The DNA for the CDR3 is TGTGCCTGGAGTGGACTAGCGGGGGCCTTAAACACCGGGGAGCTGTTTTTT.

The V call is TRBV20-1, the J call TRBJ1-5, with D possibly TRBD1 on 5 matching bases. CDR3 length: 15 amino acids. Trimming cost V 3 bases and J 4 bases, with 16 bases left between them. The germline V gene has CDR1 DFQATT and CDR2 SNEGSKA (reference sequence). The CDR3 protein is CSASDGGVANQPQHF. CDR3 in DNA: TGCAGTGCTAGTGACGGGGGTGTTGCAAATCAGCCCCAGCATTTT.

The rearrangement links TRBV3-1 (or the pseudogene TRBV3-2) to TRBJ2-3; possibly TRBD2 for D (5 bases). The CDR3 has 16 amino acids. Germline V gene lookup returns CDR1 LGHDT and CDR2 YNNKEL (reference sequence). Trimming took 2 bases from V and 6 from J, leaving 18 bases between them. CDR3 coding DNA: TGTGCCAGCAGCCAAAACGTCAGGACGTCGGGGGATACGCAGTATTTT. Protein product: CASSQNVRTSGDTQYF.